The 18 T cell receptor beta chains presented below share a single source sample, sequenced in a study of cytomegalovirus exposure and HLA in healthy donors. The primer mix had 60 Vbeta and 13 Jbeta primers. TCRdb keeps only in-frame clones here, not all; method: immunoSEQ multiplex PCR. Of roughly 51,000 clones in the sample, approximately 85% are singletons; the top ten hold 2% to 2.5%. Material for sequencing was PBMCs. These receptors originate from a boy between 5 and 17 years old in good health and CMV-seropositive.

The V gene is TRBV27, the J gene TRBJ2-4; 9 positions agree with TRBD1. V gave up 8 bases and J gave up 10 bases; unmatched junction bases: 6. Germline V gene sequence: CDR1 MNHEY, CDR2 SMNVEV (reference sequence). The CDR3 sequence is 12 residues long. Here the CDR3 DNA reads TGTGCCAGCCCTAATGGACAGGGGATTCAGTACTTC. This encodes CASPNGQGIQYF.

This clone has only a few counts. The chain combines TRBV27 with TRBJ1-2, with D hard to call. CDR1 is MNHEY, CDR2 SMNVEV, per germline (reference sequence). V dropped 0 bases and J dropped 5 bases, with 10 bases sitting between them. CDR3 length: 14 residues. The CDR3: CASSLSFRGYGYTF. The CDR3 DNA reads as TGTGCCAGCAGTTTATCATTTCGAGGGTATGGCTACACCTTC.

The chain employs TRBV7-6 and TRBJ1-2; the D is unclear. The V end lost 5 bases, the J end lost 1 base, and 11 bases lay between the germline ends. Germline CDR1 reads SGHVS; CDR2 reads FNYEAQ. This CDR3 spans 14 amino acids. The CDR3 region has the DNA TGTGCCAGCAGCCCCACGGCGGATAACTATGGCTACACCTTC. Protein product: CASSPTADNYGYTF.

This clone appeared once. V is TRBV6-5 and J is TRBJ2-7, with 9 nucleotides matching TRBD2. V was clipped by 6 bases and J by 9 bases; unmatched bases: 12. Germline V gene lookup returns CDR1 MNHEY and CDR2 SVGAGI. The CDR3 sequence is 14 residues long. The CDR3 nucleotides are TGTGCCAGCAGCCCGCGGGGGGGTTTGTCTGGGCAGTACTTC. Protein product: CASSPRGGLSGQYF.

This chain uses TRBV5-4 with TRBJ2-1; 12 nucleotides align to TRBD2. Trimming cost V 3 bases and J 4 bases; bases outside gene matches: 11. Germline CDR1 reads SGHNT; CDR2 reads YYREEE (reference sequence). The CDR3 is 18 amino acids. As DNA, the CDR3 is TGTGCCAGCAGCTCCCGGAGGGCTAGCGGGGGGGTTTACAATGAGCAGTTCTTC. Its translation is CASSSRRASGGVYNEQFF.

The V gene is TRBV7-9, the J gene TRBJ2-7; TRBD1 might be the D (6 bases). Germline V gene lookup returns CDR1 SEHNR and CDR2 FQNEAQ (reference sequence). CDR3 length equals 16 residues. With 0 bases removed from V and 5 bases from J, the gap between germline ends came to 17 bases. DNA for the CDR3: TGTGCCAGCAGCTTAGCGCTGGCAGGGGAGAGAGACGAGCAGTACTTC. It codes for CASSLALAGERDEQYF.

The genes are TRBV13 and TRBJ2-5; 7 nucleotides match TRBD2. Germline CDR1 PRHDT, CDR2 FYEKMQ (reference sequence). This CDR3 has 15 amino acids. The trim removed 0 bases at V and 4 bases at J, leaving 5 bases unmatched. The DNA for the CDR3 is TGTGCCAGCAGCTTAGGGGGACTACCGACAGAGACCCAGTACTTC. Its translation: CASSLGGLPTETQYF. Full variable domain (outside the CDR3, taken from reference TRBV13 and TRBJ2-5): AAGVIQSPRHLIKEKRETATLKCYPIPRHDTVYWYQQGPGQDPQFLISFYEKMQSDKGSIPDRFSAQQFSDYHSELNMSSLELGDSALYFCASSLGGLPTETQYFGPGTRLLVL.

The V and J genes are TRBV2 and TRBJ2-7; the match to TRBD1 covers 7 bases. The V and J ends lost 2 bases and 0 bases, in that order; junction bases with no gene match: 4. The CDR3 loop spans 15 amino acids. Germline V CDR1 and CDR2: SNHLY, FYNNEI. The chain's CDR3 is CASSELGQSSYEQYF. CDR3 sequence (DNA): TGTGCCAGCAGTGAATTGGGACAGAGCTCCTACGAGCAGTACTTC.

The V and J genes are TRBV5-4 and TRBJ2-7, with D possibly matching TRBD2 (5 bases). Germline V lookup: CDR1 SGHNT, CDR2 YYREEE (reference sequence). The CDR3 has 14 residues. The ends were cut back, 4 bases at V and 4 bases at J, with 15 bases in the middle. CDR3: CASSLDIGVYEQYF. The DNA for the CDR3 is TGTGCCAGCAGCCTAGACATCGGGGTATACGAGCAGTACTTC.

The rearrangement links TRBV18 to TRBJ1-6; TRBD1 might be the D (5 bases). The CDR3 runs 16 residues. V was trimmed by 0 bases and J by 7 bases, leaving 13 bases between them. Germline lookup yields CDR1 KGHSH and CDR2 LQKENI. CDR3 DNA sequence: TGTGCCAGCTCACCACCGAATTCAGGGATCAATTCACCCCTCCACTTT. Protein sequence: CASSPPNSGINSPLHF. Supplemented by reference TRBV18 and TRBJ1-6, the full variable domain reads NAGVMQNPRHLVRRRGQEARLRCSPMKGHSHVYWYRQLPEEGLKFMVYLQKENIIDESGMPKERFSAEFPKEGPSILRIQQVVRGDSAAYFCASSPPNSGINSPLHFGNGTRLTVT.

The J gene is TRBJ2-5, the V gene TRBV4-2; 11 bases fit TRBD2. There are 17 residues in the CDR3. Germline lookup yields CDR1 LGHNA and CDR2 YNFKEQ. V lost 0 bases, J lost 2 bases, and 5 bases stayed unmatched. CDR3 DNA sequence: TGTGCCAGCAGCCAAGATGGGGTAGCGGGGGGGCAAGAGACCCAGTACTTC. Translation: CASSQDGVAGGQETQYF.

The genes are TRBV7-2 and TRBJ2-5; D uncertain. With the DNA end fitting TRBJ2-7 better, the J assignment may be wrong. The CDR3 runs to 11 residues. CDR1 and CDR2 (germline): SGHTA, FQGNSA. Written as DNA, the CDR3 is TGTGCCAGCAGCTTATACTACGAGCAGTACTTC. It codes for CASSLYYEQYF.

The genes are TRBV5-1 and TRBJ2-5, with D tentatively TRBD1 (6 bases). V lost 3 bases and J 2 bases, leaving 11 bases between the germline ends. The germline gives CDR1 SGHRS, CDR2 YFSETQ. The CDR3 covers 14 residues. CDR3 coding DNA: TGCGCCAGCAGCTCGAGACAGGTTCAAGAGACCCAGTACTTC. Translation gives CASSSRQVQETQYF. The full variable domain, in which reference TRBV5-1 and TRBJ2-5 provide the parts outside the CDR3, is KAGVTQTPRYLIKTRGQQVTLSCSPISGHRSVSWYQQTPGQGLQFLFEYFSETQRNKGNFPGRFSGRQFSNSRSEMNVSTLELGDSALYLCASSSRQVQETQYFGPGTRLLVL.

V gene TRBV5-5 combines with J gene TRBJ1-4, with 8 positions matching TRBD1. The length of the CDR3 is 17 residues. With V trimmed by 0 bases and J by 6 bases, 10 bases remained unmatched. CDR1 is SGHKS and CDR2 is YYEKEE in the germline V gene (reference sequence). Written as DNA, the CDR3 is TGTGCCAGCAGCTTGGTACAGGGGGAATTCGTAGATGAAAAACTGTTTTTT. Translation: CASSLVQGEFVDEKLFF. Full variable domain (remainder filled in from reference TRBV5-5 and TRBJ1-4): DAGVTQSPTHLIKTRGQQVTLRCSPISGHKSVSWYQQVLGQGPQFIFQYYEKEERGRGNFPDRFSARQFPNYSSELNVNALLLGDSALYLCASSLVQGEFVDEKLFFGSGTQLSVL.

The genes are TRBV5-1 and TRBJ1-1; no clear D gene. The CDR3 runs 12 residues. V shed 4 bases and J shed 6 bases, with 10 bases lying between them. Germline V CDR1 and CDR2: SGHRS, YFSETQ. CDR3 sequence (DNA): TGCGCCAGCAGCCTGGCCGGGTCTGAAGCTTTCTTT. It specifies CASSLAGSEAFF.

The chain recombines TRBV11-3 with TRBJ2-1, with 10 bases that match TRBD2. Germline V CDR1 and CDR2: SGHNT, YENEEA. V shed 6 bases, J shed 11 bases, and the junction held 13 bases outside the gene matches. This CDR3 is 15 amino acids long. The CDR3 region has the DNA TGTGCCAGCAGTAGTTGTCGTAGCGGGAGGTACAAGCAGTTCTTC. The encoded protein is CASSSCRSGRYKQFF.

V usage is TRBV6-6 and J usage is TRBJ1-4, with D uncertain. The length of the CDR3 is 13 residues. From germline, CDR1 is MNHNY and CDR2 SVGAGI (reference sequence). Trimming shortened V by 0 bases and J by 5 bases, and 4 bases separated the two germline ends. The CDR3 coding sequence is TGTGCCAGCAGTTACTCCTCGAATGAAAAACTGTTTTTT. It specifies CASSYSSNEKLFF.

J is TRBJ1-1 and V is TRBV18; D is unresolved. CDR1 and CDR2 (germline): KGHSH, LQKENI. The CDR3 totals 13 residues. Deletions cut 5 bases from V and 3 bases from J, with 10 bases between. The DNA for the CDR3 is TGTGCCAGCTCAGGCGGGATGGACACTGAAGCTTTCTTT. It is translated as CASSGGMDTEAFF.